The source of this TCR beta chain is a study of OX40 agonist ivuxolimab in advanced cancers. Study-level results: Partial responders treated at 0.1-3.0 mg/kg exhibited clonal expansion among the lowest measured. Expanded clones were, on average, more numerous in CD8+ T cells than in CD4+. The expanded peripheral T cells' antigen specificity was not determined. The authors also found low normalized T-cell clonal expansion in some nonresponders.

The length of the CDR3 is 12 residues. The V and J ends lost 5 bases and 10 bases, in that order; junction bases with no gene match: 8. Germline loops: CDR1 SGHNT, CDR2 YYREEE (reference sequence). Some clones are missing from TCRdb's copy, which holds only in-frame ones; the method was immunoSEQ multiplex PCR. The table records 50,000 to 70,000 clones, around 84% of them present only once. This clone was counted only a few times. What it binds is unknown. This sequence was found in an adult with an advanced solid tumor such as melanoma, head and neck, liver or kidney cancer. Sequencing used CD4+ or CD8+ T cells sorted from blood, obtained in a trial of the OX40 agonist ivuxolimab. The V gene is TRBV5-4, the J gene TRBJ1-1; 7 nucleotides agree with TRBD1. Written as DNA, the CDR3 is TGTGCCAGCAGTACCCAGGGGGGAGGAGCTTTCTTT. Amino acid sequence: CASSTQGGGAFF.